Included here is one T cell receptor (beta chain) sequence, with context. The TCR beta repertoire was assessed by survey-level immunoSEQ sequencing. The method was immunoSEQ multiplex PCR; TCRdb's version includes in-frame clones alone and lacks a portion of them. Of about 68,000 clones listed, approximately 92% were seen once; the top ten hold around 4.5%. There are 17 residues in the CDR3. J is TRBJ2-1 and V is TRBV21-1. TRBV21-1 is a listed pseudogene. Sequencing used PBMCs. This clonotype was sampled from a man in his forties with rheumatoid arthritis. The DNA for the CDR3 is TGTGCCAGCAGGGGACTGAAGAGGGGGGAATGTCCTAATGAGCAGTTCTTC. The encoded protein is CASRGLKRGECPNEQFF.